The following is a T cell receptor (beta chain) sequence with its context. Other DNA sequences of this sample code for an identical CDR3. These data come from a study of blood T cell repertoires in COVID-19. As for the study in general: From T cells, B-cell-depleted T cells, or PBMCs came the material, which was cDNA or gDNA.

Some clones are missing from TCRdb's copy, which holds only in-frame ones; the method was immunoSEQ multiplex PCR. Of roughly 200,000 clones in the sample, approximately 82% were seen once. The germline gives CDR1 SGHRS, CDR2 YFSETQ. Trimming shortened V by 0 bases and J by 1 base, and 7 bases separated the two germline ends. This CDR3 is built from 14 residues. The chain uses TRBV5-1 and TRBJ1-1, with no clear D. Sequenced input: peripheral blood. This sequence originates from a man aged 35-49 years with active or convalescent COVID-19. The CDR3 DNA follows: TGCGCCAGCAGCTTGGGACACCCGAACACTGAAGCTTTCTTT. Protein product: CASSLGHPNTEAFF.